A selection of T cell receptor beta chains follows, all from one sample in a study of memory CD4+ T cells and cytomegalovirus serostatus. Assay used: immunoSEQ multiplex PCR; TCRdb lists only in-frame clones, some missing. The sample consists of 41,000 or so clones, more than 75% of them appearing once. Sample: memory CD4+ T cells from blood. All receptors derive from an adult in good health and CMV-seronegative. Both conserved end residues are part of each CDR3. Fields, in order: J gene, clone size, V gene, D gene, CDR3 protein, CDR3 DNA. D genes are given only for firm matches. Part of the rows lack a size; the others show once, few, many or a class for expanded clones.

j_gene: TRBJ2-2
abundance: NA
v_gene: TRBV7-7
d_gene: NA
CDR3aa: CASSLIPSQEIPGELFF
CDR3nt: TGTGCCAGCAGCCTAATCCCCTCACAGGAGATCCCCGGGGAGCTGTTTTTT

j_gene: TRBJ2-3
abundance: NA
v_gene: TRBV2
d_gene: NA
CDR3aa: CASSSRAIVADTQYF
CDR3nt: TGTGCCAGCAGCAGCAGGGCTATTGTAGCGGATACGCAGTATTTT

j_gene: TRBJ1-1
abundance: NA
v_gene: TRBV5-5
d_gene: NA
CDR3aa: CASSAQEATEAFF
CDR3nt: TGTGCCAGCAGCGCCCAGGAGGCCACTGAAGCTTTCTTT

j_gene: TRBJ1-6
abundance: NA
v_gene: TRBV6-6
d_gene: NA
CDR3aa: CASSRTVSSYNSPLHF
CDR3nt: TGTGCCAGCAGTCGGACGGTCAGCTCCTATAATTCACCCCTCCACTTT

j_gene: TRBJ2-2
abundance: NA
v_gene: TRBV6-5
d_gene: NA
CDR3aa: CASSDDTGELFF
CDR3nt: TGTGCCAGCAGTGATGACACCGGGGAGCTGTTTTTT

j_gene: TRBJ2-1
abundance: NA
v_gene: TRBV5-6
d_gene: NA
CDR3aa: CASSLFTGINYNEQFF
CDR3nt: TGTGCCAGCAGCTTGTTTACCGGGATTAACTACAATGAGCAGTTCTTC

j_gene: TRBJ1-1
abundance: few
v_gene: TRBV5-1
d_gene: NA
CDR3aa: CASSLDGGTEAFF
CDR3nt: TGCGCCAGCAGCTTGGATGGGGGGACTGAAGCTTTCTTT

j_gene: TRBJ2-2
abundance: once
v_gene: TRBV4-1
d_gene: NA
CDR3aa: CASSRGPGRGTGELFF
CDR3nt: TGCGCCAGCAGCCGGGGTCCGGGTCGGGGCACCGGGGAGCTGTTTTTT

j_gene: TRBJ1-5
abundance: few
v_gene: TRBV6-6
d_gene: NA
CDR3aa: CASSYSSRDNQPQHF
CDR3nt: TGTGCCAGCAGTTACTCATCCAGAGACAATCAGCCCCAGCATTTT

j_gene: TRBJ1-2
abundance: NA
v_gene: TRBV11-2
d_gene: NA
CDR3aa: CASGGNYGYTF
CDR3nt: TGTGCCAGCGGGGGAAACTATGGCTACACCTTC

j_gene: TRBJ2-3
abundance: NA
v_gene: TRBV5-4
d_gene: TRBD1
CDR3aa: CASSSSRDRGQSDTQYF
CDR3nt: TGTGCCAGCAGCTCAAGCCGGGACAGGGGGCAATCAGATACGCAGTATTTT

j_gene: TRBJ2-5
abundance: once
v_gene: TRBV5-1
d_gene: NA
CDR3aa: CASSLAVGDQETQYF
CDR3nt: TGCGCCAGCAGCTTGGCTGTGGGGGACCAAGAGACCCAGTACTTC

j_gene: TRBJ2-7
abundance: NA
v_gene: TRBV12-5
d_gene: NA
CDR3aa: CASGPRQSYEQYF
CDR3nt: TGTGCTAGTGGTCCCCGACAGAGCTACGAGCAGTACTTC

j_gene: TRBJ2-1
abundance: NA
v_gene: TRBV29-1
d_gene: TRBD2
CDR3aa: CSVTSTSGGRGEQFF
CDR3nt: TGCAGCGTTACGTCGACTAGCGGGGGACGGGGTGAGCAGTTCTTC

j_gene: TRBJ2-5
abundance: NA
v_gene: TRBV15
d_gene: NA
CDR3aa: CATSRGLSSYQETQYF
CDR3nt: TGTGCCACCAGCAGAGGTTTGAGTTCATACCAAGAGACCCAGTACTTC

j_gene: TRBJ1-6
abundance: few
v_gene: TRBV11-2
d_gene: NA
CDR3aa: CASSLEARSPLHF
CDR3nt: TGTGCCAGCAGCTTAGAAGCGCGTTCGCCCCTCCACTTT